The sequence of this TCR beta chain was determined in a study of T cell responses to AZD1222 COVID-19 vaccine. Study results and limitations: Repertoire sampling happened only post peak T cell response.

This CDR3 is 15 amino acids long. The germline CDR1 and CDR2 sequences are WSHSY and SAAADI. V was clipped by 5 bases and J by 0 bases, with 13 bases between them. Second doses that came at about 4 or about 12 weeks were put together. Remarks on this clone: The antigen is undetermined.

Profiling relied on immunoSEQ multiplex PCR, and the TCRdb table lists in-frame clones only, not all of them. The sample shows under 150,000 clones, around 94% of them seen only once. This chain connects TRBV10-2 to TRBJ2-5; D is possibly TRBD1 (6 bases). This specimen consisted of peripheral blood, obtained 28 days after the second AZD1222 dose. The receptor's source is an adult who received the AZD1222 COVID-19 vaccine. CDR3 in DNA: TGCGCCAGCAGTAAACAGGGTTGGTACCAAGAGACCCAGTACTTC. Translated: CASSKQGWYQETQYF.